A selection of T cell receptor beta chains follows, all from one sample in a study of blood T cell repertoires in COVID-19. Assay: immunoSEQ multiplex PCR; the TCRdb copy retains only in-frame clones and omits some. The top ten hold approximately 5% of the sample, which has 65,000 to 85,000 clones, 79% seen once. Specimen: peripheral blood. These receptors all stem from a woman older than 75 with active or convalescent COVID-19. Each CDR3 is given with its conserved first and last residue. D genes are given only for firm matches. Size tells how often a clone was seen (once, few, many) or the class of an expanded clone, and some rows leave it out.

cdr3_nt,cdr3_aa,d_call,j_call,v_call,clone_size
TGTGCCAGCAGTTTACCCCCACTGCGCACAGATACGCAGTATTTT,CASSLPPLRTDTQYF,.,TRBJ2-3,TRBV28,.
TGTGCCACCAGCAGAGATCGCAGGGGCCAGCCCCAGCATTTT,CATSRDRRGQPQHF,.,TRBJ1-5,TRBV15,few
TGTGCCAGCAGCGTAGGGAACAGAGAGCAGTACTTC,CASSVGNREQYF,.,TRBJ2-7,TRBV9,.
TGTGCCAGCAGCGTACAGGGCTCCTACGAGCAGTACTTC,CASSVQGSYEQYF,.,TRBJ2-7,TRBV7-3,.
TGCGCCAGCAGCCAAAAGGACAGTAGCTCTGGGGCCAACGTCCTGACTTTC,CASSQKDSSSGANVLTF,.,TRBJ2-6,TRBV4-1,many
TGTGCCAGCAGATCTACAGGAAGGAACACTGAAGCTTTCTTT,CASRSTGRNTEAFF,.,TRBJ1-1,TRBV7-9,.
TGTGCCAGCAGCTTAGGAGGGGGTAGTGAAGCTTTCTTT,CASSLGGGSEAFF,.,TRBJ1-1,TRBV11-2,.
TGTGCCAGTAGTATTGCGACAGCGTATGGCTACACCTTC,CASSIATAYGYTF,.,TRBJ1-2,TRBV19,few
TGTGCCAGCAGCTTATTCGGGTCAGGGCAGTATACTGAAGCTTTCTTT,CASSLFGSGQYTEAFF,.,TRBJ1-1,TRBV7-3,.
TGTGCCAGCAGCACGAGGTGGGGAGGCACAGATACGCAGTATTTT,CASSTRWGGTDTQYF,.,TRBJ2-3,TRBV9,.
TGTGCCAGCAGCTTCGGCGGGAAGGATTTATGGTCCTACAATGAGCAGTTCTTC,CASSFGGKDLWSYNEQFF,.,TRBJ2-1,TRBV11-3,.
TGCGCCAGCAGCCAAGGGCCGGGACAGTTGAACACTGAAGCTTTCTTT,CASSQGPGQLNTEAFF,TRBD1,TRBJ1-1,TRBV4-3,.
TGTGCCAGCAGCTTGTCGGGACTTCGAAATGAAAAACTGTTTTTT,CASSLSGLRNEKLFF,.,TRBJ1-4,TRBV5-6,.
TGTGCCAGCCGGGGGGTCGCGGACGAGCAGTACTTC,CASRGVADEQYF,TRBD2,TRBJ2-7,TRBV19,.
TGTGCCAGCAGCTATTTTAGCGGGAGGAGGGATGAGCAGTTCTTC,CASSYFSGRRDEQFF,TRBD2,TRBJ2-1,TRBV7-9,.
TGTGCCAGCAGCCACCCCGGGGGAGACGAGCAGTACTTC,CASSHPGGDEQYF,.,TRBJ2-7,TRBV4-2,.
TGCAGTTTTCAAAAGCGGGACGAGCAGTACTTC,CSFQKRDEQYF,.,TRBJ2-7,TRBV20-1,.
TGTGCCAGCAGCTTGGTGGGGCTGGGGCGGCCGACTGAGCAGTTCTTC,CASSLVGLGRPTEQFF,.,TRBJ2-1,TRBV5-6,.
TGCGCCAGCAGCCAAGGGTCAGTTTACGAGCAGTACTTC,CASSQGSVYEQYF,.,TRBJ2-7,TRBV4-1,.
TGTGCCAGCAGCTTAGGCCCCCGCGGCACTGAAGCTTTCTTT,CASSLGPRGTEAFF,.,TRBJ1-1,TRBV13,.
TGTGCCAGCAGGCCCCAAACCGGGACAGGGGGCAAAGGTGAAGCTTTCTTT,CASRPQTGTGGKGEAFF,TRBD1,TRBJ1-1,TRBV28,few
TGTGCCAGCAGCCAAGTTAGCGGGAGCGGGACCGGGGAGCTGTTTTTT,CASSQVSGSGTGELFF,TRBD2,TRBJ2-2,TRBV16,few
TGTGCCAGCAGCCCACCGGGCAAAAGATGGGGGCATTCACCCCTCCACTTT,CASSPPGKRWGHSPLHF,.,TRBJ1-6,TRBV6-2/TRBV6-3,.
TGCGCCAGCAGTGACGGTGCGAACACCGGGGAGCTGTTTTTT,CASSDGANTGELFF,.,TRBJ2-2,TRBV10-2,.
TGTGCCAGCAGCATCAGACAGGGGGAGAATGAAAAACTGTTTTTT,CASSIRQGENEKLFF,TRBD1,TRBJ1-4,TRBV7-2,.
TGTGCCAGCAGCCAAGACAGCCCCATGAACACTGAAGCTTTCTTT,CASSQDSPMNTEAFF,.,TRBJ1-1,TRBV2,few
TGTGCCAGTAGTATAGTGGCGGCCCAAGAGACCCAGTACTTC,CASSIVAAQETQYF,.,TRBJ2-5,TRBV19,.
TGTGCCAGCAGCCACTCGGGCACTGAAGCTTTCTTT,CASSHSGTEAFF,.,TRBJ1-1,TRBV16,.
TGTGCCAGCAGCTTTGGCCCTTCAAATGAGCAGTTCTTC,CASSFGPSNEQFF,.,TRBJ2-1,TRBV13,.
TGTGCCAGCAGTCAACACAGATCACCAGATACGCAGTATTTT,CASSQHRSPDTQYF,.,TRBJ2-3,TRBV6-5,.
TGTGCCAGCAGCCTAAACTCTGGAAACACCATATATTTT,CASSLNSGNTIYF,.,TRBJ1-3,TRBV12-3/TRBV12-4,.
TGTGCCAGCACCCTCGCAGGGGGGCGGAGCAGGCAGCCCCAGCATTTT,CASTLAGGRSRQPQHF,TRBD1,TRBJ1-5,TRBV6-6,.
TGTGCCAGCAGGGAGGGGGGGCTGGCTTTCTTT,CASREGGLAFF,.,TRBJ1-1,TRBV5-4,.
TGTGCCAGCAGTTACTCGAGTCGGGGGTTGGGCGAGCAGTACTTC,CASSYSSRGLGEQYF,.,TRBJ2-7,TRBV6-2/TRBV6-3,.
TGTGCCAGCAGCTCCGACAGGGGATGGGTCGAGCAGTACTTC,CASSSDRGWVEQYF,TRBD1,TRBJ2-7,TRBV7-8,.
TGTGCCAGCAGTTTATGGGCAGGGGGCGCGGGGAGCTATGGCTACACCTTC,CASSLWAGGAGSYGYTF,TRBD1,TRBJ1-2,TRBV28,once
TGTGCCAGCGAGGAAGGACCGGGACTAGCGGGACGCGAGCAGTACTTC,CASEEGPGLAGREQYF,TRBD2,TRBJ2-7,TRBV2,.